This T cell receptor beta chain came from a study of blood T cell repertoires in COVID-19. This CDR3 is built from 13 residues. Trimming removed 1 base at V and 3 bases at J, with 4 bases between. Germline values: CDR1 LNHDA, CDR2 SQIVND (reference sequence). In the original analysis: Amplification with reference gene primers provided the estimates of nucleated cell counts. The repertoire was sequenced with immunoSEQ multiplex PCR; TCRdb's copy has only in-frame clones and lacks some. V and J calls and clone size are given by that table; D and trimming were obtained from the DNA. The table lists about 300,000 clones, 85% of them singletons. The study recruited people aged about 18 to 95 years across around 23 US areas. Participants' own reports of clinical history determined their cohort assignment.

This TCR derives from a woman between 50 and 59 years old who had recovered from COVID-19. The V gene is TRBV19, the J gene TRBJ1-5; D is undetermined. The sample consisted of PBMCs or T cells enriched from blood (not recorded which). CDR3 amino acids: CASSIGPNQPQHF. CDR3 nucleotide sequence: TGTGCCAGTAGTATAGGGCCCAATCAGCCCCAGCATTTT.